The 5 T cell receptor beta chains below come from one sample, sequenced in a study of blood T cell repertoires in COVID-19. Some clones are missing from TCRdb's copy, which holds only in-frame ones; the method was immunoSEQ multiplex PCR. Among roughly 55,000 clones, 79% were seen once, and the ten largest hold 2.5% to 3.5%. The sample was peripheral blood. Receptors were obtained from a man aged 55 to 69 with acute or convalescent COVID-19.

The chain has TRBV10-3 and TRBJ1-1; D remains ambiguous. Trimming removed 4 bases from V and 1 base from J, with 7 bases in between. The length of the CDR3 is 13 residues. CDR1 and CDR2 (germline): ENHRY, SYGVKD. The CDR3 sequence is CAISVVANTEAFF. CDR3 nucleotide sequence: TGTGCCATCAGTGTTGTGGCGAACACTGAAGCTTTCTTT.

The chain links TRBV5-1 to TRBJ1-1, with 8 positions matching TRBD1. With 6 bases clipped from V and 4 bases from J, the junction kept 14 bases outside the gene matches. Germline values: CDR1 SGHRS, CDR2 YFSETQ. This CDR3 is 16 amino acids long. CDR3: CASTRTATGDLTEAFF. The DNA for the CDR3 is TGCGCCAGCACCAGGACGGCGACAGGGGATCTCACTGAAGCTTTCTTT.

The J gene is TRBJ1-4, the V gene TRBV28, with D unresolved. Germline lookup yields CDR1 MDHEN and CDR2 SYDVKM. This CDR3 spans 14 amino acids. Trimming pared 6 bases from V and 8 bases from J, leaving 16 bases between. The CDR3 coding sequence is TGTGCCAGCAGCCTTAATCCCCTCCGGGAAAAACTGTTTTTT. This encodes CASSLNPLREKLFF.

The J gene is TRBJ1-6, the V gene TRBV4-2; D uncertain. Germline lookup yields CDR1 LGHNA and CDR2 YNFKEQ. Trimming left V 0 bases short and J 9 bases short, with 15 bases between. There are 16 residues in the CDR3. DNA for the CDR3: TGTGCCAGCAGCCAAGATACGCGGACCGGGAGTTCACCCCTCCACTTT. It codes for CASSQDTRTGSSPLHF.

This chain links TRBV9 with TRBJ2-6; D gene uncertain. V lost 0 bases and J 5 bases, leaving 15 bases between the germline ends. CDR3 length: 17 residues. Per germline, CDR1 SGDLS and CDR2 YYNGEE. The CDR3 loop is CASSVVPVQSRANVLTF. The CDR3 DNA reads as TGTGCCAGCAGCGTAGTGCCCGTTCAGTCGAGGGCCAACGTCCTGACTTTC.